This is a list of T cell receptor beta chains from one sample in a study of shared clonotypes between healthy human individuals. TCRdb keeps only in-frame clones here, not all; method: immunoSEQ multiplex PCR. The sample shows roughly 590,000 clones, 95% to 96% of them seen only once. The sample taken for sequencing was naive CD8+ T cells sorted from blood. These receptors were obtained from a woman aged 25 to 45 in good health. Both conserved end residues are part of each CDR3. Fields, in order: clone size, V gene, D gene, J gene, CDR3 protein, CDR3 DNA. A D gene is named only where the DNA matches it firmly. The size entry is marked missing in some rows and otherwise reads once, few, many or a size class.

.	TRBV2	.	TRBJ1-2	CASSEGPGSFYGYTF	TGTGCCAGCAGTGAGGGCCCCGGCAGCTTCTATGGCTACACCTTC
.	TRBV6-1	.	TRBJ1-3	CASSDDGFSGNTIYF	TGTGCCAGCAGTGACGACGGATTCTCTGGAAACACCATATATTTT
.	TRBV13	.	TRBJ2-6	CASSLAGMGSASGANVLTF	TGTGCCAGCAGCTTAGCAGGGATGGGGTCGGCCTCTGGGGCCAACGTCCTGACTTTC
.	TRBV28	.	TRBJ2-3	CASSFRINTDTQYF	TGTGCCAGCAGTTTCCGGATAAACACAGATACGCAGTATTTT
.	TRBV6-8	.	TRBJ2-7	CASSYRQTLPYEQYF	TGTGCCAGCAGTTACCGACAGACCCTTCCCTACGAGCAGTACTTC
.	TRBV4-1	.	TRBJ2-2	CASSKDRKEPTGELFF	TGCGCCAGCAGCAAAGACAGGAAGGAGCCTACCGGGGAGCTGTTTTTT
.	TRBV7-9	.	TRBJ1-1	CASTRTAGATEAFF	TGTGCCAGCACACGAACGGCGGGGGCGACTGAAGCTTTCTTT
.	TRBV6-5	.	TRBJ2-7	CASGMSRARYEQYF	TGTGCCAGCGGCATGTCCCGTGCCCGCTACGAGCAGTACTTC
.	TRBV6-1	.	TRBJ2-2	CASSEDPGNTGELFF	TGTGCCAGCAGTGAAGACCCGGGGAACACCGGGGAGCTGTTTTTT
.	TRBV5-6	.	TRBJ2-1	CASSSGGFEQFF	TGTGCCAGCAGCTCCGGAGGCTTTGAGCAGTTCTTC
.	TRBV29-1	.	TRBJ2-7	CSVRVAYEQYF	TGCAGCGTTCGGGTCGCTTACGAGCAGTACTTC
.	TRBV9	.	TRBJ2-3	CASSGKGSTDTQYF	TGTGCCAGCAGCGGAAAAGGAAGCACAGATACGCAGTATTTT
.	TRBV19	.	TRBJ1-1	CASSDLLEAFF	TGTGCCAGTAGTGATCTTCTTGAAGCTTTCTTT
.	TRBV18	TRBD1	TRBJ2-7	CASSPRQYGDRVARYEQYF	TGTGCCAGCTCGCCTCGACAATATGGGGACAGGGTAGCTAGGTACGAGCAGTACTTC
.	TRBV27	.	TRBJ1-1	CASSLQHGGTEAFF	TGTGCCAGCAGTTTACAGCACGGGGGCACTGAAGCTTTCTTT
.	TRBV4-1	TRBD1	TRBJ1-2	CASSYRTGGNGYTF	TGCGCCAGCAGCTACCGGACAGGGGGTAATGGCTACACCTTC
.	TRBV11-2	.	TRBJ2-5	CASSSPHGTQYF	TGTGCCAGCAGCTCACCTCATGGGACCCAGTACTTC
.	TRBV28	.	TRBJ2-1	CASSPDLGSYNEQFF	TGTGCCAGCAGTCCAGACTTGGGCTCCTACAATGAGCAGTTCTTC
.	TRBV9	TRBD1	TRBJ2-6	CASSDQGVTGANVLTF	TGTGCCAGCAGCGATCAGGGGGTAACTGGGGCCAACGTCCTGACTTTC
.	TRBV27	.	TRBJ1-4	CASSHGGGNEKLFF	TGTGCCAGCAGCCATGGGGGGGGTAATGAAAAACTGTTTTTT
.	TRBV19	.	TRBJ2-7	CASSISLAPIPYEQYF	TGTGCCAGTAGTATAAGTTTGGCACCCATACCTTACGAGCAGTACTTC
.	TRBV27	.	TRBJ2-2	CASSFPSGLNTGELFF	TGTGCCAGCAGTTTCCCTTCAGGACTTAACACCGGGGAGCTGTTTTTT
.	TRBV28	TRBD1	TRBJ1-2	CASSYQGEVGYTF	TGTGCCAGCAGTTACCAGGGGGAAGTTGGCTACACCTTC
.	TRBV27	.	TRBJ2-2	CASSFVTGELFF	TGTGCCAGCAGTTTCGTAACCGGGGAGCTGTTTTTT
.	TRBV5-8	TRBD1	TRBJ1-2	CASSLAGGDRGLYGYTF	TGTGCCAGCAGTCTGGCTGGGGGAGACAGGGGGCTCTATGGCTACACCTTC
.	TRBV11-2	TRBD1	TRBJ2-3	CASSSRDRADTQYF	TGTGCCAGCAGCTCACGTGACAGGGCAGATACGCAGTATTTT
.	TRBV5-4	.	TRBJ2-1	CASSLSPNEQFF	TGTGCCAGCAGCTTGTCCCCCAATGAGCAGTTCTTC
.	TRBV28	.	TRBJ2-1	CASSSSVTRSNEQFF	TGTGCCAGCAGTTCCAGTGTGACTAGGTCCAATGAGCAGTTCTTC
once	TRBV29-1	.	TRBJ1-1	CSVDQGRGTEAFF	TGCAGCGTTGACCAGGGCCGAGGGACTGAAGCTTTCTTT
.	TRBV6-5	.	TRBJ1-1	CASSYLEGTEAFF	TGTGCCAGCAGTTACCTCGAGGGCACTGAAGCTTTCTTT
.	TRBV7-2	.	TRBJ2-2	CASEGGSGELFF	TGTGCCAGCGAGGGGGGCTCCGGGGAGCTGTTTTTT
.	TRBV7-6	.	TRBJ2-1	CASSLVAGNAPYNEQFF	TGTGCCAGCAGCTTAGTGGCGGGAAATGCGCCTTACAATGAGCAGTTCTTC
.	TRBV2	TRBD1	TRBJ2-1	CASSGQGPNEQFF	TGTGCCAGCAGTGGACAGGGGCCGAATGAGCAGTTCTTC
few	TRBV4-2	TRBD1	TRBJ2-2	CASSPYTGGATGELFF	TGTGCCAGCAGCCCCTATACAGGGGGCGCGACCGGGGAGCTGTTTTTT
.	TRBV5-4	.	TRBJ1-1	CASSLVSDSEAFF	TGTGCCAGCAGCTTGGTGTCGGACAGTGAAGCTTTCTTT
once	TRBV2	.	TRBJ2-7	CASSEAPLGGEQYF	TGTGCCAGCAGTGAAGCGCCCCTAGGGGGCGAGCAGTACTTC
.	TRBV27	.	TRBJ1-2	CASWGPSGGYGYTF	TGTGCCAGCTGGGGACCGAGCGGCGGCTATGGCTACACCTTC
.	TRBV27	.	TRBJ2-3	CASSGRPHYTDTQYF	TGTGCCAGCAGCGGACGGCCGCATTACACAGATACGCAGTATTTT
.	TRBV29-1	TRBD1	TRBJ2-1	CSFVLTGPNEQFF	TGCAGCTTCGTCTTGACAGGGCCCAATGAGCAGTTCTTC
.	TRBV2	.	TRBJ2-7	CASSEGGRRGEQYF	TGTGCCAGCAGTGAGGGGGGGCGACGAGGTGAGCAGTACTTC
.	TRBV7-9	TRBD2	TRBJ2-5	CASSLAGGPVETQYF	TGTGCCAGCAGCCTAGCGGGAGGGCCGGTAGAGACCCAGTACTTC
.	TRBV6-5	.	TRBJ1-2	CASSYRPGGSGYTF	TGTGCCAGCAGTTACCGACCCGGTGGGTCTGGCTACACCTTC
.	TRBV28	TRBD1	TRBJ1-2	CASSPIPFRDRDYGYTF	TGTGCCAGCAGCCCAATCCCTTTCCGGGACAGGGACTATGGCTACACCTTC
.	TRBV6-6	.	TRBJ2-7	CASGEGAYEQYF	TGTGCCAGCGGAGAAGGGGCCTACGAGCAGTACTTC
.	TRBV13	.	TRBJ2-7	CASSLASSYEQYF	TGTGCCAGCAGCTTGGCCAGCTCCTACGAGCAGTACTTC
.	TRBV7-6	.	TRBJ1-3	CASSASSVRNTIYF	TGTGCCAGCAGCGCTTCGAGCGTTAGAAACACCATATATTTT
.	TRBV6-5	.	TRBJ2-7	CASGGGPYEQYF	TGTGCCAGCGGTGGGGGCCCCTACGAGCAGTACTTC
.	TRBV27	TRBD1	TRBJ2-7	CASSLSTGHEQYF	TGTGCCAGCAGTTTATCGACAGGGCACGAGCAGTACTTC
.	TRBV2	.	TRBJ2-7	CASSETRTSYEQYF	TGTGCCAGCAGTGAGACACGCACCTCCTACGAGCAGTACTTC
.	TRBV21-1	.	TRBJ2-7	CASSGQSWDSFFEQYF	TGTGCCAGCAGCGGGCAAAGTTGGGACTCGTTTTTCGAGCAGTACTTC
.	TRBV10-2	.	TRBJ2-3	CASSEIATSTDTQYF	TGCGCCAGCAGTGAGATAGCGACTAGCACAGATACGCAGTATTTT
.	TRBV11-2	.	TRBJ2-7	CASSSPGEQYF	TGTGCCAGCAGCTCCCCAGGGGAGCAGTACTTC